Below are 3 T cell receptor beta chains sequenced from a single sample in a study of PD-1 blockade in mismatch repair-deficient tumors (dated by TCRdb to about 2017). Library construction relied on the immunoSEQ multiplex PCR assay. The table comes from immuneACCESS by way of TCRdb, which keeps in-frame sequences with V and J called. Part of the clones is missing from these tables; in studies checked, under half for an unresolved V gene and the rest for unknown reasons. This sample has approximately 9,700 clones in its table, and 75% to 90% of those were observed once. The ten largest clones take up 20% to 25% of the sample. No antigen has been assigned to these receptors. The time point tag for this specimen amounts to: roughly 10-day in vitro stimulation with candidate neoantigen peptide 2. The source material was cells cultured in vitro, sampled from a patient treated with pembrolizumab. These receptor sequences come from an adult with mismatch repair-deficient cancer.

The V and J genes are TRBV7-3 and TRBJ2-1; maybe TRBD1 (5 bases). The CDR3 has 14 residues. Germline-derived CDR1 and CDR2 are SGHTA and FQGTGA. The germline V and J ends were trimmed by 1 base and 6 bases, with 10 bases remaining between them. CDR3 sequence: CASSLRGPGNEQFF. CDR3 coding DNA: TGTGCCAGCAGCTTAAGGGGCCCTGGCAATGAGCAGTTCTTC.

The CDR3 loop is CASSYFVRGSYGYTF. The CDR3 DNA is TGTGCCAGCAGTTATTTCGTCCGAGGGAGCTATGGCTACACCTTC. The chain combines TRBV28 with TRBJ1-2; D gene unclear. Trimming pared 4 bases from V and 4 bases from J, leaving 16 bases between. CDR3 size: 15 residues. Germline V lookup: CDR1 MDHEN, CDR2 SYDVKM.

This sequence joins TRBV7-2 and TRBJ2-3, with D perhaps given as TRBD1 or TRBD2 (5 bases each). The V gene's germline CDR1 is SGHTA and CDR2 FQGNSA. V was pared by 3 bases and J by 8 bases, with 15 bases between. The CDR3 extends over 14 amino acids. This CDR3 is CASSFGRGQGTQYF. The CDR3 DNA sequence: TGTGCCAGCAGCTTCGGGCGAGGGCAGGGTACGCAGTATTTT. Full variable domain (outside the CDR3, taken from reference TRBV7-2 and TRBJ2-3): GAGVSQSPSNKVTEKGKDVELRCDPISGHTALYWYRQSLGQGLEFLIYFQGNSAPDKSGLPSDRFSAERTGGSVSTLTIQRTQQEDSAVYLCASSFGRGQGTQYFGPGTRLTVL.